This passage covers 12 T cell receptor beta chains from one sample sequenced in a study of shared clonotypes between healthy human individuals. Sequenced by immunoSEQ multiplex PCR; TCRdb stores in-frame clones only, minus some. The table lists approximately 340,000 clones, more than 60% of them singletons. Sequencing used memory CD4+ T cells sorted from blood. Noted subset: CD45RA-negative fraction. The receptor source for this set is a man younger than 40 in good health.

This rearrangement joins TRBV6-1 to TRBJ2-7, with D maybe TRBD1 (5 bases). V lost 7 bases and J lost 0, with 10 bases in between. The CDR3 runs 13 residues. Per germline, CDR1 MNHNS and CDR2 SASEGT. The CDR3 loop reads CASTGHISYEQYF. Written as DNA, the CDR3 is TGTGCCAGCACTGGACACATCTCCTACGAGCAGTACTTC.

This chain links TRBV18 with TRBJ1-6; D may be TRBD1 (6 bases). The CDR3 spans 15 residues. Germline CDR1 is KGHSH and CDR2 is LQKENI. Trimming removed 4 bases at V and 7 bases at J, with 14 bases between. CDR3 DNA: TGTGCCAGCTCACTCCGGGACAACGTGAATTCACCCCTCCACTTT. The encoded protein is CASSLRDNVNSPLHF. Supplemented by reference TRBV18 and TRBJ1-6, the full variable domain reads NAGVMQNPRHLVRRRGQEARLRCSPMKGHSHVYWYRQLPEEGLKFMVYLQKENIIDESGMPKERFSAEFPKEGPSILRIQQVVRGDSAAYFCASSLRDNVNSPLHFGNGTRLTVT.

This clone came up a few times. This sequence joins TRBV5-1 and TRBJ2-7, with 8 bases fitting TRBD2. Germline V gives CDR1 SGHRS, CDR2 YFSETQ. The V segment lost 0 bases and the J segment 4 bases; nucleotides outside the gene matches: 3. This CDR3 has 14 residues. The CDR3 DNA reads TGCGCCAGCAGCTTGGTAAGCGGGAGTTACGAGCAGTACTTC. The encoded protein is CASSLVSGSYEQYF.

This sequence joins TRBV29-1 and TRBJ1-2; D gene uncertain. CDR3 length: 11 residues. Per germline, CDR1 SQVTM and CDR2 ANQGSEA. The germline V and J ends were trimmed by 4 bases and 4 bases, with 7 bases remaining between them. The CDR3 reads CSVAGRYGYTF. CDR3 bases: TGCAGCGTTGCCGGACGCTATGGCTACACCTTC. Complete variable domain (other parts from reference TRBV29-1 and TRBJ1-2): SAVISQKPSRDICQRGTSLTIQCQVDSQVTMMFWYRQQPGQSLTLIATANQGSEATYESGFVIDKFPISRPNLTFSTLTVSNMSPEDSSIYLCSVAGRYGYTFGSGTRLTVV.

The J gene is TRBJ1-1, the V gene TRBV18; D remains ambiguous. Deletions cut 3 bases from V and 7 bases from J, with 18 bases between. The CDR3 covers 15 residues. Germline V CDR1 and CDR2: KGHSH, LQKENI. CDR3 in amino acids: CASSPSGRAGGEAFF. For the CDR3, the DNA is TGTGCCAGCTCACCTTCCGGTAGGGCGGGAGGTGAAGCTTTCTTT.

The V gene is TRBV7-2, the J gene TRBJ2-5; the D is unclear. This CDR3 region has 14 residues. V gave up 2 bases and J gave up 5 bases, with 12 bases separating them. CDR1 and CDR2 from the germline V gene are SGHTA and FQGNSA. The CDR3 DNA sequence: TGTGCCAGCAGCTTATCTTTTGGGGTGGAGACCCAGTACTTC. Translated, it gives CASSLSFGVETQYF. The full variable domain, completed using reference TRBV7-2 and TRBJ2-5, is GAGVSQSPSNKVTEKGKDVELRCDPISGHTALYWYRQSLGQGLEFLIYFQGNSAPDKSGLPSDRFSAERTGGSVSTLTIQRTQQEDSAVYLCASSLSFGVETQYFGPGTRLLVL.

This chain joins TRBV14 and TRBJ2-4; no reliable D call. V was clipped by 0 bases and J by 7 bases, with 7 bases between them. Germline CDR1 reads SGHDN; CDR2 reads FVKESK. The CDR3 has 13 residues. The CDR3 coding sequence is TGTGCCAGCAGCCAAGATTACCTTAACATTCAGTACTTC. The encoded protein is CASSQDYLNIQYF.

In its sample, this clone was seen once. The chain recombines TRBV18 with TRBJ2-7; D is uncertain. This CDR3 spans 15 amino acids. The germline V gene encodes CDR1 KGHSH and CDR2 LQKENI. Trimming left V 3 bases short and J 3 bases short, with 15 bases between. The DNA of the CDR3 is TGTGCCAGCTCACCCCCAGCAGTGGGCTACTACGAGCAGTACTTC. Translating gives CASSPPAVGYYEQYF. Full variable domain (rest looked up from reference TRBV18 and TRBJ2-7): NAGVMQNPRHLVRRRGQEARLRCSPMKGHSHVYWYRQLPEEGLKFMVYLQKENIIDESGMPKERFSAEFPKEGPSILRIQQVVRGDSAAYFCASSPPAVGYYEQYFGPGTRLTVT.

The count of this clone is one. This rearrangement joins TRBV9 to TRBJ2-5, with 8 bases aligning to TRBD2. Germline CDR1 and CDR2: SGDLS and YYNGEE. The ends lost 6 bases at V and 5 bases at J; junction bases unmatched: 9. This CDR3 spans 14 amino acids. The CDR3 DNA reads TGTGCCAGCAACAGCGGGAGTTCCCTGGAGACCCAGTACTTC. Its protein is CASNSGSSLETQYF.

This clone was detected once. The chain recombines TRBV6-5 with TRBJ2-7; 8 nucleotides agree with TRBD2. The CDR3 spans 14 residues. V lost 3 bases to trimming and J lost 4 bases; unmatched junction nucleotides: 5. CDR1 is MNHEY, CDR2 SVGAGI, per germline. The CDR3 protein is CASSYYRGGYEQYF. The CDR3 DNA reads TGTGCCAGCAGTTATTATCGGGGGGGGTACGAGCAGTACTTC.

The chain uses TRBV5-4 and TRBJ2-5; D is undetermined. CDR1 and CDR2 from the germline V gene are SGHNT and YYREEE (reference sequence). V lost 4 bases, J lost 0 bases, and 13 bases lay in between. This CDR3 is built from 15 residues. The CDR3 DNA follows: TGTGCCAGCAGCAAGGGTGCTCTGTACCAAGAGACCCAGTACTTC. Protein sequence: CASSKGALYQETQYF.

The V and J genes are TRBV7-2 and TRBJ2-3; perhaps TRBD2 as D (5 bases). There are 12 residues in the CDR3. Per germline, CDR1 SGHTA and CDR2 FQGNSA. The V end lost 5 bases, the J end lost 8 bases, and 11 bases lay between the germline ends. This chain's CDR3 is CASSHREGTQYF. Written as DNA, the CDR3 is TGTGCCAGCAGCCACCGGGAAGGTACGCAGTATTTT. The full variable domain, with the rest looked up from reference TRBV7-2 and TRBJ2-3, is GAGVSQSPSNKVTEKGKDVELRCDPISGHTALYWYRQSLGQGLEFLIYFQGNSAPDKSGLPSDRFSAERTGGSVSTLTIQRTQQEDSAVYLCASSHREGTQYFGPGTRLTVL.